This T cell receptor beta chain comes out of a study of blood T cell repertoires in COVID-19 (dated by TCRdb to about 2020). About the full investigation: Samples from collaborators originated in the United States, Italy and Spain and spanned both the acute and convalescent phases of COVID-19. Subjects who had been exposed to COVID-19, were actively infected with it, or had recovered from it provided the deeply sampled blood TCRbeta repertoires that made up the dataset. The material from the prospective study consisted of cDNA or gDNA derived from T cells, B-cell-depleted T cells, or PBMCs. Where available, HLA class I and class II types were taken from metadata supplied by the sample provider and were not determined by assay-based typing. The repertoires were released in a freely available public database intended as a resource for research on the immune response to SARS-CoV-2. The sample metadata nearly always contained a de-identified subject ID, COVID-19 status, age in years and sex. The samples were drawn from the first 160 participants of the ongoing ImmuneRACE study and from 1,254 subjects provided by 6 global collaborators. Beyond this particular receptor, the publication reports: How much clinical and demographic metadata was included differed by source and by participant, and the metadata was provided uncurated.

Turning to this clone: Its antigen has not been determined. Per-base qualities were not stored, and no clone one base away is much larger.

The immunoSEQ Assay, a bias-controlled multiplex PCR, was used to amplify TCRbeta CDR3 regions from genomic DNA. Under the source paper's analysis protocol: The number of nucleated cells in each sample was estimated from the amplification of reference gene primers within the assay. To quantify the absolute abundance of each unique TCRbeta CDR3 rearrangement, sequence reads were collapsed and filtered. For each sample, productive Simpson clonality was calculated as the square root of Simpson's diversity index across productive rearrangements. TCRdb re-hosts the immuneACCESS table, in-frame sequences only. Its copies lack some clones; in the studies checked, an unresolved V gene accounts for under half of them, and the cause for the rest is not known. V and J calls and clone size follow that table, whereas D and trimming were derived from the DNA. The sample table shows around 26,000 clones, and 92% are seen once. The leading ten clones occupy about 31% of the sample.

Each collaborating institution followed its own protocols to collect whole blood in K2EDTA tubes. For TCRbeta analysis, collaborator samples were shipped as frozen whole blood, as isolated PBMCs, or as DNA extracted from either sample type. V drops 4 bases and J drops 2 bases, leaving 7 bases in between. The CDR3 goes from the cysteine to the phenylalanine over 13 residues. Left in the record is the CDR3 DNA by itself, 39 bases read in frame from the first base. Reading the germline V gene gives CDR1 MNHEY and CDR2 SVGAGI. In this chain, TRBV6-5 is recombined with TRBJ2-3; a tentative D match to TRBD2 spans 5 bases. Sequencing was carried out using peripheral blood. This TCR came from a man in his 70s with active COVID-19. The DNA is as follows: TGTGCCAGCAGTTCGGGGTACACAGATACGCAGTATTTT. This is translated as CASSSGYTDTQYF.